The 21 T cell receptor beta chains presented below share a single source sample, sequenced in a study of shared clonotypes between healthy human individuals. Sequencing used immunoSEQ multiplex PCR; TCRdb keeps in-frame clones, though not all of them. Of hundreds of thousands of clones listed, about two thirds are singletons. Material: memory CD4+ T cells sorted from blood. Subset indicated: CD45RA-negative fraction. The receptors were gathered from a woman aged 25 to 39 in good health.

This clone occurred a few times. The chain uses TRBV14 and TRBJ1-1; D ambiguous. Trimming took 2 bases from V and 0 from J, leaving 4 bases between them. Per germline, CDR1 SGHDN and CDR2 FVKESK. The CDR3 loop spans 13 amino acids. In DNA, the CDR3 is TGTGCCAGCAGCCAACAGATGAACACTGAAGCTTTCTTT. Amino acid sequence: CASSQQMNTEAFF.

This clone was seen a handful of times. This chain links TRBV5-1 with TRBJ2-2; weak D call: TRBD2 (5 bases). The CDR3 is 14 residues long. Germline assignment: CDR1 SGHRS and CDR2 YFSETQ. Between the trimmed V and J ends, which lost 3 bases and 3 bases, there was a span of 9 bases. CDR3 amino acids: CASSYPGYTGELFF. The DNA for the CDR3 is TGCGCCAGCAGCTACCCGGGATACACCGGGGAGCTGTTTTTT.

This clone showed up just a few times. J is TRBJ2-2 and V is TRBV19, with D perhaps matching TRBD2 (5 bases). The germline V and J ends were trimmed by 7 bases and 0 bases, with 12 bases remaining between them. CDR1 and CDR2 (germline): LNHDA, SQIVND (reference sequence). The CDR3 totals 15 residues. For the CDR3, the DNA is TGTGCCAGTATATCTAGCAGGTCGAACACCGGGGAGCTGTTTTTT. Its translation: CASISSRSNTGELFF.

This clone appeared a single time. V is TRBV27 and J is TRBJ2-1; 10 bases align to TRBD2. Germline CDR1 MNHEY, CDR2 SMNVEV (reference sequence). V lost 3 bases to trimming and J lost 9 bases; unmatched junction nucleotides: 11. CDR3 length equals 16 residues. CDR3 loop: CASSFAPSGRAGEQFF. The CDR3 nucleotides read TGTGCCAGCAGTTTTGCCCCAAGCGGGAGGGCCGGTGAGCAGTTCTTC.

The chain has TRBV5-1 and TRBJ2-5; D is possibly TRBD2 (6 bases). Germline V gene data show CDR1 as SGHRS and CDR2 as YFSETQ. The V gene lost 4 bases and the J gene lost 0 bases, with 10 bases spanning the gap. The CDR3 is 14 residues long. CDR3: CASSRGGDQETQYF. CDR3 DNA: TGCGCCAGCAGCCGGGGCGGGGACCAAGAGACCCAGTACTTC.

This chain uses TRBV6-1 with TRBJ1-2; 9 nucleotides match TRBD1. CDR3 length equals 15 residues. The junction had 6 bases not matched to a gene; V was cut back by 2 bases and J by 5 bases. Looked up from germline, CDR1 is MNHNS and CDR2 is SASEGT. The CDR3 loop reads CASSELRDRVYGYTF. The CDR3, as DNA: TGTGCCAGCAGTGAACTCCGGGACAGGGTGTATGGCTACACCTTC.

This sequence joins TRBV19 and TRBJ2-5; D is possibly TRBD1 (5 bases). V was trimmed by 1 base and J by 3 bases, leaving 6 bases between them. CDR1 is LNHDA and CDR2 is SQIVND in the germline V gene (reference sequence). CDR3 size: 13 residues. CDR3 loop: CASSIGGEETQYF. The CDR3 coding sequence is TGTGCCAGTAGTATAGGGGGCGAAGAGACCCAGTACTTC.

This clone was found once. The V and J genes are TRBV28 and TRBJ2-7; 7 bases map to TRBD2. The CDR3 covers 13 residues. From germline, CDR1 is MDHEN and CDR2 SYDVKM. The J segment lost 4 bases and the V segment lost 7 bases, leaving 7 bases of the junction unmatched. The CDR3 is CASTAASGYEQYF. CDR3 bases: TGTGCCAGCACGGCGGCTAGCGGTTACGAGCAGTACTTC.

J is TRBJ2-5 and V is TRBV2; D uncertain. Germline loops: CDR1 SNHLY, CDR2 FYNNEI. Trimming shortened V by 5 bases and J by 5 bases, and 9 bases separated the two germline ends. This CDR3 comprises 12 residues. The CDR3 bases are TGTGCCAGCAGTTTCTCGACCGAGACCCAGTACTTC. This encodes CASSFSTETQYF.

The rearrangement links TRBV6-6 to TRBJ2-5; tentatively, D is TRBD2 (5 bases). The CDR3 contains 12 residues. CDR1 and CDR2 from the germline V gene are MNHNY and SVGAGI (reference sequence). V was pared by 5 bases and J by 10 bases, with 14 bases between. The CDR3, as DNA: TGTGCCAGCAGTAGGGAGCTCGGGAACCAGTACTTC. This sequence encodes CASSRELGNQYF.

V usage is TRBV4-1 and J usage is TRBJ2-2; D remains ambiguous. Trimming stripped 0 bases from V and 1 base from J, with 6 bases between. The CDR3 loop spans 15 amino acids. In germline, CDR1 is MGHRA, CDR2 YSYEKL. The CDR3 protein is CASSQEFQNTGELFF. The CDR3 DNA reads TGCGCCAGCAGCCAAGAATTCCAGAACACCGGGGAGCTGTTTTTT.

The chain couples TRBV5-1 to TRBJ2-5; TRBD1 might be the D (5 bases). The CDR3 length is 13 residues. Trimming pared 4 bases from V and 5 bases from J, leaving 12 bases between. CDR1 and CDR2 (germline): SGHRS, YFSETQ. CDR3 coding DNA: TGCGCCAGCAGCGTAGGGGTTGGGGAGACCCAGTACTTC. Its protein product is CASSVGVGETQYF.

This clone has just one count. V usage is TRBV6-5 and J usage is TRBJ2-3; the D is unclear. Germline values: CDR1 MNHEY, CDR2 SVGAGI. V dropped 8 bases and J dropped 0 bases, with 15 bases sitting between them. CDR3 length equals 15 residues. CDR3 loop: CASRQTLTSTDTQYF. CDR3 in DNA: TGTGCCAGCCGTCAGACACTCACTAGCACAGATACGCAGTATTTT.

In nucleotides, the CDR3 is TGCAGCGTTGAACCGTGGGGCAGAAGCGCCTATGGCTACACCTTC. Translated: CSVEPWGRSAYGYTF. This sequence joins TRBV29-1 and TRBJ1-2; D might be TRBD1 (5 bases). The germline gives CDR1 SQVTM, CDR2 ANQGSEA. The V gene lost 2 bases and the J gene lost 4 bases, with 17 bases spanning the gap. The length of the CDR3 is 15 residues.

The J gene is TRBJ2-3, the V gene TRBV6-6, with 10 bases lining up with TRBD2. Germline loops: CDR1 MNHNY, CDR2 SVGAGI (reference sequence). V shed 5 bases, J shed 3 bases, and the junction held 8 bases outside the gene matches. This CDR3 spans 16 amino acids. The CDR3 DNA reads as TGTGCCAGCAGTCAGGCGGGTAGCGGGAGGACAGATACGCAGTATTTT. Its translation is CASSQAGSGRTDTQYF.

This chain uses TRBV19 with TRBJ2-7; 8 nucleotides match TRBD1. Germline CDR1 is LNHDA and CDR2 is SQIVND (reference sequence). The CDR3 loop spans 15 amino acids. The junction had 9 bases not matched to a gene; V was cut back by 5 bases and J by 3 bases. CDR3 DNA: TGTGCCAGTAGTGGGACAGGAGGAATATTCTACGAGCAGTACTTC. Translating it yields CASSGTGGIFYEQYF.

The CDR3 reads CASSLTLHRVGEKLFF. The CDR3 DNA reads as TGTGCCAGCAGTCTCACTTTGCACAGGGTTGGTGAAAAACTGTTTTTT. This chain uses TRBV28 with TRBJ1-4, with TRBD1 as a possible D gene (6 bases). Trimming removed 5 bases from V and 7 bases from J, with 20 bases in between. This CDR3 comprises 16 residues. CDR1 is MDHEN and CDR2 is SYDVKM in the germline V gene.

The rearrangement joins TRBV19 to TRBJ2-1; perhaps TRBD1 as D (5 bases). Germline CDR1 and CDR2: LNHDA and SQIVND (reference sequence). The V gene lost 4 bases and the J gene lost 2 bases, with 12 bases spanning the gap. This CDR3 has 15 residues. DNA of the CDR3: TGTGCCAGTAGTAGGTTAACGGACACCTACAATGAGCAGTTCTTC. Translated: CASSRLTDTYNEQFF.

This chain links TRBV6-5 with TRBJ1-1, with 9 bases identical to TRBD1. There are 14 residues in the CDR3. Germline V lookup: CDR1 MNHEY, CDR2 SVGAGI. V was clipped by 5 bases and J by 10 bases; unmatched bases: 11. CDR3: CASSAGQGGFGAFF. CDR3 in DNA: TGTGCCAGCAGTGCGGGACAGGGAGGATTCGGAGCTTTCTTT.

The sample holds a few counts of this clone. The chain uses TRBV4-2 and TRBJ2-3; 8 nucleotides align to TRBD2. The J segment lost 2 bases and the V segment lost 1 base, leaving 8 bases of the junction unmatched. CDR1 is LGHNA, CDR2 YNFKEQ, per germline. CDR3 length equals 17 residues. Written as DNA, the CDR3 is TGTGCCAGCAGCCAAGGCGGCGCGGGAGGCCTCACAGATACGCAGTATTTT. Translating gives CASSQGGAGGLTDTQYF.

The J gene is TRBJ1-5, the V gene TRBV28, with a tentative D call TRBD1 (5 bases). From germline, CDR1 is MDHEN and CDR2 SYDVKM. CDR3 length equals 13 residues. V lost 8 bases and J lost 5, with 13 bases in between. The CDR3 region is CASFGGKYQPQHF. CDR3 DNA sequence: TGTGCCAGCTTTGGGGGAAAGTATCAGCCCCAGCATTTT.